One and the same sample provided the 21 T cell receptor beta chains below, sequenced in a study of blood T cells in healthy people across ages. PCR was performed a second time for roughly 7 to 12 cycles using a sample-barcoded 5' primer and a J-beta primer mix. TCRdb re-derived calls from the 5' RACE reads in MiXCR, one entry per CDR3 protein. The sample holds 1.5 million to 2 million distinct CDR3 sequences, 28% seen once. Sequences were obtained from blood. These receptor sequences come from a woman in her 30s in good health.

The V gene is TRBV18, the J gene TRBJ1-4; 10 nucleotides line up with TRBD1. CDR1 and CDR2 from the germline V gene are KGHSH and LQKENI. CDR3 length: 16 residues. V lost 6 bases, J lost 8 bases, and 12 bases stayed unmatched. CDR3 sequence reads: CASSQGTGARREKLFF. The CDR3 coding sequence is TGTGCCAGCTCGCAAGGGACAGGGGCCCGACGCGAAAAACTGTTTTTT. Looking up the rest from reference TRBV18 and TRBJ1-4 gives the full variable domain: NAGVMQNPRHLVRRRGQEARLRCSPMKGHSHVYWYRQLPEEGLKFMVYLQKENIIDESGMPKERFSAEFPKEGPSILRIQQVVRGDSAAYFCASSQGTGARREKLFFGSGTQLSVL.

This clonotype appeared a few times. The chain couples TRBV4-3 to TRBJ1-1; D is unclear. Per the germline V gene, CDR1 is LGHNA and CDR2 is YSLEER. The CDR3 runs to 15 residues. Between the trimmed V and J ends, which lost 5 bases and 1 base, there was a span of 14 bases. The CDR3 loop reads CASSERDSGNTEAFF. The CDR3 DNA reads TGCGCCAGCAGCGAAAGAGACTCCGGGAACACTGAAGCTTTCTTT.

Worth noting for this clonotype: A read error may produce the germline difference seen at one junction end. The chain recombines TRBV12-3 or TRBV12-4 with TRBJ1-2; D is unclear. This CDR3 comprises 13 residues. The CDR3 sequence: CTSSVDGMGGYTF. CDR3 DNA sequence: TGTACCAGCAGTGTAGACGGGATGGGAGGCTACACCTTC.

Ten or more counts support this clonotype. The chain links TRBV4-3 to TRBJ2-1, with D perhaps being TRBD1 or TRBD2 (5 bases each). Germline CDR1 and CDR2: LGHNA and YSLEER. This CDR3 has 14 residues. Trimming removed 6 bases at V and 2 bases at J, with 11 bases between. The CDR3 spells CASRSGTPYNEQFF. CDR3 nucleotide sequence: TGCGCCAGCAGATCCGGGACCCCCTACAATGAGCAGTTCTTC.

In its sample, this clonotype was seen many times. The chain joins TRBV9 to TRBJ2-3; 9 bases fit TRBD1. CDR3 length equals 13 residues. J gave up 5 bases and V 8 bases, and 6 bases lay outside the gene matches. Germline loops: CDR1 SGDLS, CDR2 YYNGEE. CDR3: CASSTGGEDTQYF. The DNA for the CDR3 is TGTGCCAGTTCCACAGGGGGCGAAGATACGCAGTATTTT. The complete variable domain, with remaining parts taken from reference TRBV9 and TRBJ2-3, reads DSGVTQTPKHLITATGQRVTLRCSPRSGDLSVYWYQQSLDQGLQFLIQYYNGEERAKGNILERFSAQQFPDLHSELNLSSLELGDSALYFCASSTGGEDTQYFGPGTRLTVL.

Only a few counts were recorded for this clonotype. This chain links TRBV29-1 with TRBJ2-7; perhaps D is TRBD1 or TRBD2 (5 bases each). The assigned J gene may be wrong: the sequence end matches TRBJ2-5 better. There are 12 residues in the CDR3. Looked up from germline, CDR1 is SQVTM and CDR2 is ANQGSEA. This CDR3 is CSAPTARGTQYF. The CDR3 region has the DNA TGCAGCGCTCCGACAGCCCGGGGGACCCAGTACTTC.

This clonotype was found a few times. The chain employs TRBV29-1 and TRBJ2-4, with D possibly matching TRBD1 (8 bases). The CDR3 extends over 13 amino acids. V was cut by 6 bases and J by 8 bases, with 17 bases left in between. Germline V CDR1 and CDR2: SQVTM, ANQGSEA. CDR3 DNA: TGCAGCGTAGAGGACAGGGCGGGGGACATTCAGTACTTC. Translated, it gives CSVEDRAGDIQYF.

There are a few counts of this clonotype. This chain connects TRBV7-2 to TRBJ2-6, with TRBD1 identical over 10 bases. Germline assignment: CDR1 SGHTA and CDR2 FQGNSA. Trimming at V came to 7 bases and at J to 2 bases, leaving 11 bases not matched to a gene. There are 18 residues in the CDR3. This CDR3 is CASKAPGQGTAGANVLTF. CDR3 nucleotide sequence: TGTGCCAGCAAAGCCCCGGGACAGGGGACTGCTGGGGCCAACGTCCTGACTTTC.

The V and J genes are TRBV4-1 and TRBJ2-7; 10 bases align to TRBD2. The CDR3 length is 17 residues. The germline V gene encodes CDR1 MGHRA and CDR2 YSYEKL. V lost 1 base and J lost 5; bases outside the gene matches: 11. Here the CDR3 DNA reads TGCGCCAGCAGCCAAGGACCGAGCGGGGGGGCCGTGGACGAGCAGTACTTC. Residues: CASSQGPSGGAVDEQYF.

The table lists this clonotype with many counts. The CDR3 sequence: CASTLGTGGSYEQYF. The DNA of the CDR3 is TGCGCCAGCACCCTCGGGACAGGGGGCTCCTACGAGCAGTACTTC. The V call is TRBV5-1, the J call TRBJ2-7, with 11 positions matching TRBD1. Germline lookup yields CDR1 SGHRS and CDR2 YFSETQ. Trimming took 6 bases from V and 0 from J; bases not matched to a gene: 5. The CDR3 extends over 15 amino acids.

In this sample, this clonotype turned up a few times. Its ends do not fully match the called genes, so a read error is possible. The genes are TRBV4-1 and TRBJ2-3; D might be TRBD2 (6 bases). The CDR3 has 14 residues. Germline CDR1 reads MGHRA; CDR2 reads YSYEKL. The CDR3 bases are TGCGCCAGCAGCCAGGGACTTCTCACAGATGCGCAGTATTTT. Translating gives CASSQGLLTDAQYF.

This clonotype was counted between two and nine times. The chain recombines TRBV6-5 with TRBJ1-1, with D possibly being TRBD1 (5 bases). This CDR3 spans 16 amino acids. Trimming took off 2 bases at V and 6 bases at J, with 19 bases between the two ends. Per germline, CDR1 MNHEY and CDR2 SVGAGI. For the CDR3, the DNA is TGTGCCAGCAGTTACGGCTCGGGACCCCTGGGAGCTGAAGCTTTCTTT. The encoded protein is CASSYGSGPLGAEAFF.

A few counts support this clonotype. The chain uses TRBV28 and TRBJ2-7; possibly TRBD2 for D (7 bases). The V gene lost 5 bases and the J gene lost 2 bases, with 31 bases spanning the gap. The CDR3 contains 20 residues. CDR1 and CDR2 (germline): MDHEN, SYDVKM. CDR3 in DNA: TGTGCCAGCAGTCTCGAGGGTTGGGGGGGCGGCACCAAATTAACCTACGAGCAGTACTTC. Encoded protein: CASSLEGWGGGTKLTYEQYF. The whole variable domain, filled in from reference TRBV28 and TRBJ2-7, reads DVKVTQSSRYLVKRTGEKVFLECVQDMDHENMFWYRQDPGLGLRLIYFSYDVKMKEKGDIPEGYSVSREKKERFSLILESASTNQTSMYLCASSLEGWGGGTKLTYEQYFGPGTRLTVT.

The chain joins TRBV30 to TRBJ2-7; TRBD1 matches 8 bases. Germline CDR1 reads GTSNPN; CDR2 reads SVGIG (reference sequence). The CDR3 covers 13 residues. With 4 bases clipped from V and 7 bases from J, the junction kept 9 bases outside the gene matches. CDR3 DNA: TGTGCCTGGACCGGGACAGGCCTTGAAGAGCAGTACTTC. Amino acid sequence: CAWTGTGLEEQYF.

Ten or more counts support this clonotype. The chain combines TRBV5-6 with TRBJ1-2, with D maybe TRBD1 (5 bases). The CDR3 is 16 amino acids. Trimming shortened V by 6 bases and J by 2 bases, and 20 bases separated the two germline ends. CDR1 and CDR2 (germline): SGHDT, YYEEEE. The CDR3 protein is CASILWGTNTNYGYTF. The CDR3, as DNA: TGTGCCAGCATCCTCTGGGGGACCAATACAAACTATGGCTACACCTTC.

The chain joins TRBV12-3 or TRBV12-4 to TRBJ1-5, with D possibly being TRBD1 (5 bases). The CDR3 contains 14 residues. V shed 4 bases and J shed 3 bases, with 10 bases lying between them. The CDR3 bases are TGTGCCAGCAGTTCATATGGGGCCAATCAGCCCCAGCATTTT. This encodes CASSSYGANQPQHF.

This rearrangement joins TRBV11-2 to TRBJ2-2; possibly TRBD1 for D (6 bases). Germline values: CDR1 SGHAT, CDR2 FQNNGV. This CDR3 has 14 residues. V lost 1 base and J lost 6, with 9 bases in between. The chain's CDR3 is CASSLVSGAGELFF. CDR3 in DNA: TGTGCCAGCAGCTTAGTGTCAGGGGCCGGGGAGCTGTTTTTT. The full variable domain, in which reference TRBV11-2 and TRBJ2-2 provide the parts outside the CDR3, is EAGVAQSPRYKIIEKRQSVAFWCNPISGHATLYWYQQILGQGPKLLIQFQNNGVVDDSQLPKDRFSAERLKGVDSTLKIQPAKLEDSAVYLCASSLVSGAGELFFGEGSRLTVL.

This clonotype occurred a few times. The gene calls are TRBV5-1 and TRBJ2-3; no clear D. Per germline, CDR1 SGHRS and CDR2 YFSETQ. Between the trimmed V and J ends, which lost 0 bases and 0 bases, there was a span of 14 bases. This CDR3 is 17 amino acids long. For the CDR3, the DNA is TGCGCCAGCAGCTTGGAACCACCGAGTTACAGCACAGATACGCAGTATTTT. It translates to CASSLEPPSYSTDTQYF.

This clonotype was seen more than once but under ten times. V usage is TRBV4-3 and J usage is TRBJ2-7; D is unclear. Germline-derived CDR1 and CDR2 are LGHNA and YSLEER. The ends were cut back, 0 bases at V and 7 bases at J, with 7 bases in the middle. CDR3 length: 12 amino acids. The CDR3 is CASSQDFGEQYF. The CDR3 coding sequence is TGCGCCAGCAGCCAAGATTTCGGTGAGCAGTACTTC.

The chain has TRBV6-2 or TRBV6-3 and TRBJ2-2; D is perhaps TRBD2 (6 bases). Trimming took 4 bases from V and 1 from J, leaving 13 bases between them. The CDR3 is 16 residues long. Looked up from germline, CDR1 is MNHEY and CDR2 is SVGEGT. In DNA form, the CDR3 reads TGTGCCAGCAGTTTGGCCCCCGGGGGGAACACCGGGGAGCTGTTTTTT. Its translation: CASSLAPGGNTGELFF.

This clonotype was detected many times. In nucleotides, the CDR3 is TGCGCCAGCAGCCCAGCACGGGTTGGCAATGAGCAGTTCTTC. It is translated as CASSPARVGNEQFF. J is TRBJ2-1 and V is TRBV5-1; D ambiguous. CDR3 length: 14 amino acids. V gave up 4 bases and J gave up 6 bases, with 14 bases separating them. Germline loops: CDR1 SGHRS, CDR2 YFSETQ.